This record looks at one T cell receptor (beta chain) sequence and its context. Its target is unknown. The data derive from a study of CD8 T cells in Susac syndrome. RNA amounts of about 0.5 to 1 ug underwent reverse transcription with random hexamers. TCRdb itself ran the immunoSEQ multiplex PCR reads through MiXCR, one entry per CDR3 protein. This sample has some 140,000 distinct CDR3 sequences, with over 90% found just once. Study results and caveats: A handful of Susac-specific public clones appeared in CD8+ TEMRA repertoires, and 15 to 20 in total CD8+ repertoires. It was acknowledged by the study that relatively few individuals were included in its TCR sequencing and HLA analysis.

Germline loops: CDR1 SQVTM, CDR2 ANQGSEA. Trimming pared 2 bases from V and 0 bases from J, leaving 10 bases between. CDR3 length: 15 amino acids. Both CD4+ and CD8+ T cells were negatively isolated, and TEMRA cells underwent FACS enrichment. Source material: CD8+ T cells from PBMCs. The rearrangement uses TRBV29-1 and TRBJ2-2; possible D gene TRBD2, 6 bases. The sequence derives from a human donor with Susac syndrome. The CDR3: CSVERRDSNTGELFF. CDR3 nucleotide sequence: TGCAGCGTTGAAAGGCGGGACTCGAACACCGGGGAGCTGTTTTTT.